The subject of this entry is one T cell receptor beta chain. Its cognate antigen is unknown. These data are taken from a study of human T cells and chemical hapten exposure. On the study more broadly: Sensitization applied 2% DPC to roughly 2 cm by roughly 2 cm of upper inner arm skin. Study-wide findings and caveats: Sensitizing to DPC left TCRs with a frequency above 1 in 1000 unaltered.

Each CDR3 protein is one row after TCRdb ran MiXCR on the RACE reads. This table holds 80,000 to 95,000 distinct CDR3 sequences, approximately 10% found once. Time point in this sample: patch test 2, 6 weeks after DPC sensitization. Noted treatment: therapeutic diphenylcyclopropenone sensitization with weekly scalp DPC. Germline loops: CDR1 DFQATT, CDR2 SNEGSKA (reference sequence). V was trimmed by 6 bases and J by 4 bases, leaving 15 bases between them. The CDR3 extends over 14 amino acids. The material sequenced was whole blood, taken in connection with sensitization to the hapten diphenylcyclopropenone (DPC). The gene calls are TRBV20-1 and TRBJ1-4, with D possibly being TRBD1 (6 bases). The source is a man aged 35 to 55 with alopecia areata. Some clones in this sample may be carry-over from other donors' samples. The DNA for the CDR3 is TGCAGTGCCGAGGGGGACGGACGTAATGAAAAACTGTTTTTT. Encoded protein: CSAEGDGRNEKLFF.